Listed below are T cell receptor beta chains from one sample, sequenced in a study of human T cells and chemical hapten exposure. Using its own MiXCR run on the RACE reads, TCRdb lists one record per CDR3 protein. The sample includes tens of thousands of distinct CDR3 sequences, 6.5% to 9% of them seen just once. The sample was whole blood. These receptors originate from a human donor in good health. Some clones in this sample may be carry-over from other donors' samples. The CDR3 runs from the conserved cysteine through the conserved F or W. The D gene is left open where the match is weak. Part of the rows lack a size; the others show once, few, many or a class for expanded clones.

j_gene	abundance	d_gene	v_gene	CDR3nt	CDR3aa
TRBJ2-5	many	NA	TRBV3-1	TGTGCCAGCAGCCAAGTCTCTGAAGAGACCCAGTACTTC	CASSQVSEETQYF
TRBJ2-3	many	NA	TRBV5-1	TGCGCCAGCAGCTTCATACGAGCTGTCACAGATACGCAGTATTTT	CASSFIRAVTDTQYF
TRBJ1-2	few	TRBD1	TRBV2	TGTGCCAGCAGTGAGATTGGGACAGCTGGCGACACCTTC	CASSEIGTAGDTF
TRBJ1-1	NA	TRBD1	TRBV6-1	TGTGCCAGCACATTCGTCTGGACAGGGTGGAACACTGAAGCTTTCTTT	CASTFVWTGWNTEAFF
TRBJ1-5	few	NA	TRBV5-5	TGTGCCAGCAGCTTAAATGACAGGTCTACCACTTATCAGCCCCAGCATTTT	CASSLNDRSTTYQPQHF
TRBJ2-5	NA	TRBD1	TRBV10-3	TGTGCCACAAGGCCGGGACAGACACAAGAGACCCAGTACTTC	CATRPGQTQETQYF
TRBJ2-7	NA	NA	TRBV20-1	TGCAGTGCTAGAGATCCCTCGGGTTCTACGGGGCAGTACTTC	CSARDPSGSTGQYF
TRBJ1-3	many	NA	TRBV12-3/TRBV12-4	TGTGCCAGCAGTCCCGGGGAAGACTCTGGAAACACCATATATTTT	CASSPGEDSGNTIYF
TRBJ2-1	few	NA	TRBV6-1	TGTGCCAGCAGCCTTCTAGTGAGGAGCTACAATGAGCAGTTCTTC	CASSLLVRSYNEQFF
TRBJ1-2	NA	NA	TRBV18	TGTGCCAGCTCACAGGGTTATGGCTACACCTTC	CASSQGYGYTF
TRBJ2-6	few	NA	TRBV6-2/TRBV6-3	TGTGCCGGACACCCCTCGGACCGCTCTGGGGCCAACGTCCTGACTTTC	CAGHPSDRSGANVLTF
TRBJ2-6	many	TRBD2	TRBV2	TGTGCCAGCAGTGAATGGGGGGGAGGAACTGGGGCCAACGTCCTGACTTTC	CASSEWGGGTGANVLTF
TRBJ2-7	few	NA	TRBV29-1	TGCAGCGTTGAAGCGGGGGCCCGTTCCGAGCAGTACTTC	CSVEAGARSEQYF
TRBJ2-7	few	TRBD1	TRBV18	TGTGCCAGCTCACCGGGACAGGGTACAACCTACGAGCAGTACTTC	CASSPGQGTTYEQYF
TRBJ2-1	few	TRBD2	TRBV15	TGTGCCACCAGCAGAGCGCGGGAGGCCTACAATGAGCAGTTCTTC	CATSRAREAYNEQFF
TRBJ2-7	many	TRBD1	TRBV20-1	TGCAGTGCTGACTCCCGATACACAAACAGGGGGCTAGGGTACGAGCAGTACTTC	CSADSRYTNRGLGYEQYF
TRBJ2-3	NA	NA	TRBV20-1	TGCAGTGCTCTACAGGGAGATAGCACAGATACGCAGTATTTT	CSALQGDSTDTQYF
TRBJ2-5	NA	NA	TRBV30	TGTGCCTGGAGCGAAGCTCGGGAGACCCAGTACTTC	CAWSEARETQYF
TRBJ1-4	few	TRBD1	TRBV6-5	TGTGCCAGCAGTCCTTGGACAGGGGATCGGACTAATGAAAAACTGTTTTTT	CASSPWTGDRTNEKLFF
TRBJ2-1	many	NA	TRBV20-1	TGCAGTGCTAGACTCAGGTCAGGGGATGGGGGTGAGCAGTTCTTC	CSARLRSGDGGEQFF
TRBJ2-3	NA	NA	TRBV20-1	TGCAGTGCTAGTGGGGAGCGGGGCACAGATACGCAGTATTTT	CSASGERGTDTQYF
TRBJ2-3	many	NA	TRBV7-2	TGTGCCAGCAGCTTAGCATTAACAGAAACAGATACGCAGTATTTT	CASSLALTETDTQYF
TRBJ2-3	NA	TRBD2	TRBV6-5	TGTGCCAGCAGGTCCGTGGGGGGGACAGATACGCAGTATTTT	CASRSVGGTDTQYF
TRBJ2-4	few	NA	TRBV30	TGTGCCTGGAAGGGAGACAGCAACATTCAGTACTTC	CAWKGDSNIQYF
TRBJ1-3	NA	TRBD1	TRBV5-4	TGTGCCAGCAGCCGAGGACAGGACCCGGACACCATATATTTT	CASSRGQDPDTIYF
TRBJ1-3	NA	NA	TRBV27	TGTGCCAGCAGTGTTGAGAGACCTATTGCGAGCTCTGGAAACACCATATATTTT	CASSVERPIASSGNTIYF
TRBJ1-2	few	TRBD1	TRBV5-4	TGTGCCAGCAGGCAGGAACGGGACAGGGGGGTCTATGGCTACACCTTC	CASRQERDRGVYGYTF
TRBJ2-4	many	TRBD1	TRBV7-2	TGTGCCAGCAGCCTAAACAGGGGTACCCATATTCGGTACTTC	CASSLNRGTHIRYF
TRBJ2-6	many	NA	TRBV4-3	TGCGCCAGCAGCTCGGGAGTATCTGGGGCCAACGTCCTGACTTTC	CASSSGVSGANVLTF
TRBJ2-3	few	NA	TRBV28	TGTGCCAGCAGTCCCCCCGGGAGCACAGATACGCAGTATTTT	CASSPPGSTDTQYF
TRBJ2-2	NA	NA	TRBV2	TGTGCCAGCAGTGGGGAGGGGGCCGGCGGGGAGCTGTTTTTT	CASSGEGAGGELFF
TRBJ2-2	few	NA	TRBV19	TGTGCCAGTAGCCTTGGGGGAGGCGGGGAGCTGTTTTTT	CASSLGGGGELFF
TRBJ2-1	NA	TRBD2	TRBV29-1	TGCAGCGTTGATAGCGGGAGGGATGAGCAGTTCTTC	CSVDSGRDEQFF
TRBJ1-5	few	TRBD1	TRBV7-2	TGTGCCAGCAGCCAGACAGGGGGCGCGGGTCAGCCCCAGCATTTT	CASSQTGGAGQPQHF
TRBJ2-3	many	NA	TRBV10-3	TGTGCCATCAGTGAACGGACGGAAACGCAGTATTTT	CAISERTETQYF